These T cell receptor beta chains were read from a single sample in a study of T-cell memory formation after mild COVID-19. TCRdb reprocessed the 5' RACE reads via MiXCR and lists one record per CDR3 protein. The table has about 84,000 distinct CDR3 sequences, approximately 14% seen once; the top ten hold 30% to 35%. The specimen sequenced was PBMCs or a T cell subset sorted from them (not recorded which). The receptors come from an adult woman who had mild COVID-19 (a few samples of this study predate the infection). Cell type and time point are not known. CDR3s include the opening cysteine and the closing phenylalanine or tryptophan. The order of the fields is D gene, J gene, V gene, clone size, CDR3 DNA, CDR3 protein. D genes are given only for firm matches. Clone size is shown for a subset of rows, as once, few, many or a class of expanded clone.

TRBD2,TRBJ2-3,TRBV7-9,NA,TGTGCCAGCAGCTCTGGACTAGCGGGGTCCGGCGGCACAGATACGCAGTATTTT,CASSSGLAGSGGTDTQYF
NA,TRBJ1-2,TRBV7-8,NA,TGTGCCAGCATCACCTCGAGGGACTCCCGCTTATATGGCTACACCTTC,CASITSRDSRLYGYTF
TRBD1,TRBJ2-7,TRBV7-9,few,TGTGCCAGCAGCTCAACCGGGACAGATTTCTACGAGCAGTACTTC,CASSSTGTDFYEQYF
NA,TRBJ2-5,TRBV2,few,TGTGCCAGCAGTGAAGGGCTCCCAGGAGAGACCCAGTACTTC,CASSEGLPGETQYF
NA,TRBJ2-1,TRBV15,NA,TGTGCCACCAGCAGAGGACTCAGCTCCTACAATGAGCAGTTCTTC,CATSRGLSSYNEQFF
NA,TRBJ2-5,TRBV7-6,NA,TGTGCCAGCAGCTTAGCGCCACAGGGTGGAGAGACCCAGTACTTC,CASSLAPQGGETQYF
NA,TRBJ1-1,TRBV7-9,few,TGTGCCAGCAGCTTAGTAGAAGCTTTCTTT,CASSLVEAFF
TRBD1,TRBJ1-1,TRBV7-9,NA,TGTGCCAGCAGCCCACGGTGGGACAGGGGTGACACTGAAGCTTTCTTT,CASSPRWDRGDTEAFF
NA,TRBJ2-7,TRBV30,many,TGTGCCTGGAGTGAAGGATCCGCTTACGAGCAGTACTTC,CAWSEGSAYEQYF
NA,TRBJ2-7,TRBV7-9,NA,TGTGCCAGCAGCTTACCGAGCGGCTACGAGCAGTACTTC,CASSLPSGYEQYF
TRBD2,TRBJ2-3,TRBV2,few,TGTGCCAGCAGTGGCGGTAGCGGGAGTTATGCAGATACGCAGTATTTT,CASSGGSGSYADTQYF
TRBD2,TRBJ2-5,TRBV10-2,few,TGCGCCAGCAGTGAGGTAGCGGGGGGCCCAGAAGAGACCCAGTACTTC,CASSEVAGGPEETQYF
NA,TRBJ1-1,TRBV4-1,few,TGCGCCAGCAGTCCCGAGTGGGGGTGGGACACTGAAGCTTTCTTT,CASSPEWGWDTEAFF
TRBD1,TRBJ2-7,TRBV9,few,TGTGCCAGCAGCGTGGGGGGACAGGGATACGAGCAGTACTTC,CASSVGGQGYEQYF
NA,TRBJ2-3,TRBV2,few,TGTGCCAGACGGGGACTGATGGCAGATACGCAGTATTTT,CARRGLMADTQYF
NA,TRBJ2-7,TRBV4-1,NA,TGCGCCAGCAGCCAGCCGGGACAAACTCGCGAGCAGTACTTC,CASSQPGQTREQYF
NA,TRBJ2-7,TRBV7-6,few,TGTGCCAGCAGCTTAGGTGATCATACCTACGAGCAGTACTTC,CASSLGDHTYEQYF
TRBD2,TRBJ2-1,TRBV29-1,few,TGCAGCGTTGAAGGTATAACTAGCGGGATATCCTACAATGAGCAGTTCTTC,CSVEGITSGISYNEQFF